This TCR beta chain was obtained from a study of shared clonotypes between healthy human individuals. Overall study results and limits: For naive CD4 cells, approximately 5% of clonotypes were shared across a few donors. An anticipated effect of sequencing depth on clonotype sharing among donors was recognized. Non-shared clonotypes were found to have lower generation probabilities than the clonotypes that were shared by all four of the sorted-subset donors. Exclusively blood specimens were collected; tissue repertoires likely differ.

This clone has a count of ten or more. Its antigen remains unknown. Profiled with immunoSEQ multiplex PCR; TCRdb holds only in-frame clones, not every one. Of some 900,000 clones in the sample, 60% to 85% were seen once. This TCR came from a man in his late teens or twenties in good health. The sample taken for sequencing was memory CD4+ T cells sorted from blood. Sample subset: CD45RA-negative fraction.

CDR3 DNA: TGTGCCATCAGTGAGTCCGCAGGGGTGACTGAAGCTTTCTTT. Encoded protein: CAISESAGVTEAFF. The chain has TRBV10-3 and TRBJ1-1; tentative D call: TRBD1 (6 bases). CDR3 size: 14 residues. V lost 0 bases, J lost 5 bases, and 10 bases lay in between. CDR1 and CDR2 from the germline V gene are ENHRY and SYGVKD.